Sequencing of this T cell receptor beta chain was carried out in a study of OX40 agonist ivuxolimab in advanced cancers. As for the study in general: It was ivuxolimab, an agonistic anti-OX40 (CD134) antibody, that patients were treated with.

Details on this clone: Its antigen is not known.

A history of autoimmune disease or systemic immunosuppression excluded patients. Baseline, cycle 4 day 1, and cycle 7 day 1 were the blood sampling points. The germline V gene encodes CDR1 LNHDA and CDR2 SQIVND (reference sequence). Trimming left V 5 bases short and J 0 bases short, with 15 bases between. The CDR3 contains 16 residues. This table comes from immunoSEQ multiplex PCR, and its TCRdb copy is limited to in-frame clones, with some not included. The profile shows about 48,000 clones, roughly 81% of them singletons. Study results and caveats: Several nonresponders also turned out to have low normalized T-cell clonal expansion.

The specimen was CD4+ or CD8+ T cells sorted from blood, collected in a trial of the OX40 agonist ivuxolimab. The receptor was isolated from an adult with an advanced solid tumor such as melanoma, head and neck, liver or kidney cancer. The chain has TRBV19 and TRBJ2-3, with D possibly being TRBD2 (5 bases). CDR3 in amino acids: CASSSRRDTSTDTQYF. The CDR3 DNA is TGTGCCAGTAGTTCAAGACGGGATACTAGCACAGATACGCAGTATTTT.